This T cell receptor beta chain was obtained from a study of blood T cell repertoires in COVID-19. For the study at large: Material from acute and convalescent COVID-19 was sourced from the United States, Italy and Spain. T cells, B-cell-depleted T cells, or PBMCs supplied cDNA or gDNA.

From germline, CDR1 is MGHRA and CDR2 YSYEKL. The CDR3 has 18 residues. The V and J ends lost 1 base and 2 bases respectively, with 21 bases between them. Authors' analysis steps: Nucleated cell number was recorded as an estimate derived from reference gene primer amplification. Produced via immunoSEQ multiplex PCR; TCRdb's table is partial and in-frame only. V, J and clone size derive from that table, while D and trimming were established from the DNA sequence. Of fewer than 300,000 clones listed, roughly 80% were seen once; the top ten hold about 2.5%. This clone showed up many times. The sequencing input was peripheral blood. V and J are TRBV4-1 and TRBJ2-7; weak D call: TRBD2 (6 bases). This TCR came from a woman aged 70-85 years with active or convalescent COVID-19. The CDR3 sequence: CASSQGVLSRDRTYEQYF. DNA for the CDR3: TGCGCCAGCAGCCAAGGGGTTCTCTCGCGGGATCGTACCTACGAGCAGTACTTC.